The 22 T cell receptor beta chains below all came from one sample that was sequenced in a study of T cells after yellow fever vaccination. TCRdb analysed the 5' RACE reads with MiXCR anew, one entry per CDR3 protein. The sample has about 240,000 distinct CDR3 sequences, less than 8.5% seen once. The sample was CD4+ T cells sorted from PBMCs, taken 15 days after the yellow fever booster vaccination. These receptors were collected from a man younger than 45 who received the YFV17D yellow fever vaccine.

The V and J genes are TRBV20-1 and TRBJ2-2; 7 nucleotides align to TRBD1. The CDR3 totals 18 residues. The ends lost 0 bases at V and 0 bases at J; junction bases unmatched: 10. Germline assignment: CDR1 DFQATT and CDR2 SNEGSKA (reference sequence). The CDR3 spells CSARDRRRGTANTGELFF. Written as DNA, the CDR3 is TGCAGTGCTAGAGATCGTCGCAGGGGGACCGCGAACACCGGGGAGCTGTTTTTT.

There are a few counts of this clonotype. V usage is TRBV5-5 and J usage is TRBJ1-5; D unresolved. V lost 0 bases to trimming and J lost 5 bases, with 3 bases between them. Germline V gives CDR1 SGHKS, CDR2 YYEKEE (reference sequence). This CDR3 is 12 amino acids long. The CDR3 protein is CASSLVDQPQHF. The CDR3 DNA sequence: TGTGCCAGCAGCTTGGTTGATCAGCCCCAGCATTTT.

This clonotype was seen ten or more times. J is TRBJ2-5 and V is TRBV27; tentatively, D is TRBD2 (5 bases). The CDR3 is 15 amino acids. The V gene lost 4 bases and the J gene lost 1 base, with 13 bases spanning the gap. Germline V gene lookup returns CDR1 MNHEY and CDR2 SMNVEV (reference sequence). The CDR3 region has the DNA TGTGCCAGCAGTTCCGGGGTCGTCGGCCAAGAGACCCAGTACTTC. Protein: CASSSGVVGQETQYF.

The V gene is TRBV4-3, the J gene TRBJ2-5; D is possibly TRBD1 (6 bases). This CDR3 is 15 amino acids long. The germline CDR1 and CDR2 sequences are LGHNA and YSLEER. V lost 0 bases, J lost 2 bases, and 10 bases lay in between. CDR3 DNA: TGCGCCAGCAGCCAAGAACGGACAGTACAAGAGACCCAGTACTTC. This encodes CASSQERTVQETQYF.

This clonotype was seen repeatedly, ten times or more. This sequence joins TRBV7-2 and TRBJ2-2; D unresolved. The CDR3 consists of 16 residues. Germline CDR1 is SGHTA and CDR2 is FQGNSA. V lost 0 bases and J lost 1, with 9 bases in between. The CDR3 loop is CASSLAVVMNTGELFF. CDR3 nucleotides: TGTGCCAGCAGCTTAGCGGTGGTTATGAACACCGGGGAGCTGTTTTTT.

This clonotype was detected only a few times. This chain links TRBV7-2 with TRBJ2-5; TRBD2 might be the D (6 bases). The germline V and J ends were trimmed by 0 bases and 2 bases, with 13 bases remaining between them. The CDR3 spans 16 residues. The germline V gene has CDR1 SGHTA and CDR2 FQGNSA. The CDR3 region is CASSLAASSVQETQYF. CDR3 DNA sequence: TGTGCCAGCAGCTTAGCCGCGTCTAGCGTGCAAGAGACCCAGTACTTC.

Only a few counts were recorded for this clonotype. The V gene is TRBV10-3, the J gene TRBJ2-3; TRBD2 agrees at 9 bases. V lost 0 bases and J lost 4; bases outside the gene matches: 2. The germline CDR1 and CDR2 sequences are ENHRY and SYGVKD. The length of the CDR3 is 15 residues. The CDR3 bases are TGTGCCATCAGTGAGTCGGGACTAGCAGCAGATACGCAGTATTTT. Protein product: CAISESGLAADTQYF.

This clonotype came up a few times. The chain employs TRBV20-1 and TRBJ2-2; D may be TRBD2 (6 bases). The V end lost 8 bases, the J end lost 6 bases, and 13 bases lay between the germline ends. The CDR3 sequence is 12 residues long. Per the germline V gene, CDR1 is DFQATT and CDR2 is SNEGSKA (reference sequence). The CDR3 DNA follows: TGCAGTATGAGGGACTTATCCGGGGAGCTGTTTTTT. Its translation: CSMRDLSGELFF.

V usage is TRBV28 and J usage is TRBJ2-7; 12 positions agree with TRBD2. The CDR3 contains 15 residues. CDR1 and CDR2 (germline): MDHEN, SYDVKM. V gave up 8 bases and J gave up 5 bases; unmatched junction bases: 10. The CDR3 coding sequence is TGTGCCAGCGATAGTCTAGCGGGAGGGCGGAACGAGCAGTACTTC. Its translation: CASDSLAGGRNEQYF.

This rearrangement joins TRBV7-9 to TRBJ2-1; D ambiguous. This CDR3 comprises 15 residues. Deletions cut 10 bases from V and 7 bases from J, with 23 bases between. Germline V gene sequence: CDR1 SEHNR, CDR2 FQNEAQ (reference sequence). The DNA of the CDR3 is TGTGCCATCACTATGTATGCCAAGTCAGGAAATGAGCAGTTCTTC. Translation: CAITMYAKSGNEQFF.

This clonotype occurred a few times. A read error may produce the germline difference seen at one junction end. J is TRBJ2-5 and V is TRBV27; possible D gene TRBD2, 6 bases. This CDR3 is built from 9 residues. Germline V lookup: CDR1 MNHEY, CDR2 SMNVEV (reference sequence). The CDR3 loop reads CASSLRGGF. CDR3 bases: TGTGCCAGCAGTTTGAGGGGAGGTTTC.

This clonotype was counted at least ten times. This CDR3 is CASRDTGGRGVTGELFF. Here the CDR3 DNA reads TGTGCCAGCAGAGACACAGGGGGCAGGGGAGTTACCGGGGAGCTGTTTTTT. This chain connects TRBV2 to TRBJ2-2, with 9 bases aligning to TRBD1. Germline CDR1 and CDR2: SNHLY and FYNNEI. This CDR3 has 17 residues. Trimming cost V 6 bases and J 5 bases; bases outside gene matches: 13.

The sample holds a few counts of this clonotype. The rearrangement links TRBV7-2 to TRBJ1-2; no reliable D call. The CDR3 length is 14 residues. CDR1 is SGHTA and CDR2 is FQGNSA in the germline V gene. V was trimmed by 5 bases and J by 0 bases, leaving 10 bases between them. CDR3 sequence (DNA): TGTGCCAGCAGCCTGGACGGAACTAACTATGGCTACACCTTC. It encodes CASSLDGTNYGYTF.

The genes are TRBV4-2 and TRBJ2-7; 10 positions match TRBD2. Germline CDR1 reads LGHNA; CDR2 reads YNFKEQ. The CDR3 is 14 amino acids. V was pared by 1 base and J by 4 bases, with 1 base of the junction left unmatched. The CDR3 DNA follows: TGTGCCAGCAGCCAAGGAGCGGGAGGGTACGAGCAGTACTTC. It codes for CASSQGAGGYEQYF.

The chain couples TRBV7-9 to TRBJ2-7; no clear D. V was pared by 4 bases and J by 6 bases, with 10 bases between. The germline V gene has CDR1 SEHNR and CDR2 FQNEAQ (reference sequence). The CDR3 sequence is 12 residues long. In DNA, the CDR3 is TGTGCCAGCAGCTCAGTATCTGGCGAGCAGTACTTC. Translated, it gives CASSSVSGEQYF.

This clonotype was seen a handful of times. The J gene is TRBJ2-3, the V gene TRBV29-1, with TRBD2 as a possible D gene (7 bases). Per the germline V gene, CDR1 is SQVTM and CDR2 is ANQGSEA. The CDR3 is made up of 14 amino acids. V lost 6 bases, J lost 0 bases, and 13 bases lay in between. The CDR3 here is CSVGRGGSTDTQYF. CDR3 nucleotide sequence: TGCAGCGTCGGTAGGGGGGGCAGCACAGATACGCAGTATTTT.

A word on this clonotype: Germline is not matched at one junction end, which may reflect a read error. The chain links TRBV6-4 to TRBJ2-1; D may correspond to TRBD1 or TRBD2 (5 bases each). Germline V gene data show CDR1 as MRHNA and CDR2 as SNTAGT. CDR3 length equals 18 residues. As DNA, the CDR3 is TGTGCCATCAGTGACTCCGAGGGGCGGAGAGTATTCTACAATGAGCAGTTCTTC. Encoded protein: CAISDSEGRRVFYNEQFF.

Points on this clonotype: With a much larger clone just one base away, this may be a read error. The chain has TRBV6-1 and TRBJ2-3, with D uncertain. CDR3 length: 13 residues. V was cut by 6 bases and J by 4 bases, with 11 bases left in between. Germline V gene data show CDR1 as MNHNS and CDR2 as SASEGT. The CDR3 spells CASSKAWADTQYF. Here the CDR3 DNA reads TGTGCCAGCAGCAAGGCGTGGGCAGATACGCAGTATTTT.

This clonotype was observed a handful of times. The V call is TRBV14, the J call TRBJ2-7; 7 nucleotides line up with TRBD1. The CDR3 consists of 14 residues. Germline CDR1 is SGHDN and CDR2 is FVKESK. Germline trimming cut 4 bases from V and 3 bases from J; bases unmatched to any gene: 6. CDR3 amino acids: CASSRHRGSYEQYF. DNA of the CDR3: TGTGCCAGCAGCCGCCACAGGGGTAGCTACGAGCAGTACTTC.

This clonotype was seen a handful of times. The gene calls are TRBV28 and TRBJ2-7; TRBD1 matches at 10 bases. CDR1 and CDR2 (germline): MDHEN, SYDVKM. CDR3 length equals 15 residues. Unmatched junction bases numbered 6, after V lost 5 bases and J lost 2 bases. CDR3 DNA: TGTGCCAGCAGTAACCCGGGACAGGGGACCTACGAGCAGTACTTC. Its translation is CASSNPGQGTYEQYF.

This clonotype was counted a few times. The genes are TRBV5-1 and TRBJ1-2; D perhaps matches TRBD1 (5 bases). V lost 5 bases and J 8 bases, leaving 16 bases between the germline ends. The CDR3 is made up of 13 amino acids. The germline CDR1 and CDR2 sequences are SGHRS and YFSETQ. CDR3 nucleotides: TGCGCCAGCAGTTTCCCGTCGGGGGAAGGCTACACCTTC. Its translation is CASSFPSGEGYTF.

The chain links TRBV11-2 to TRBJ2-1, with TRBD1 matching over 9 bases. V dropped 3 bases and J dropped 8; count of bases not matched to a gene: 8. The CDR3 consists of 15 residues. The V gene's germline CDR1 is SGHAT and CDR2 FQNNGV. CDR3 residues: CASSFRDRVTDEQFF. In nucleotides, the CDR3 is TGTGCCAGCAGCTTCCGGGACAGGGTTACGGATGAGCAGTTCTTC. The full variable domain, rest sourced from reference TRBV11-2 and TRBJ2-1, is EAGVAQSPRYKIIEKRQSVAFWCNPISGHATLYWYQQILGQGPKLLIQFQNNGVVDDSQLPKDRFSAERLKGVDSTLKIQPAKLEDSAVYLCASSFRDRVTDEQFFGPGTRLTVL.